These T cell receptor beta chains were read from a single sample in a study of T-cell reconstitution after alpha-beta-depleted transplantation in children. TCRdb reprocessed the PCR reads with MiXCR, giving one entry per CDR3 protein. The sample has tens of thousands of distinct CDR3 sequences, approximately 43% seen once. Sequenced here: PBMCs, mostly from graft donor cells, sampled 360 days after TCRalphabeta/CD19-depleted stem cell transplant. The origin of the receptors is a male patient younger than 18 who had a stem cell transplant for acute lymphoblastic leukemia, so the T cells may come from the graft donor. The CDR3 runs from the conserved cysteine through the conserved F or W. The D gene is left open where the match is weak. Clone size is not always given. Where it is, it says once, few, many or a class for expanded clones.

clone_size,j_call,d_call,v_call,cdr3_aa,cdr3_nt
few,TRBJ1-3,TRBD1,TRBV29-1,CSVEDRTGSSGNTIYF,TGCAGCGTTGAAGATAGGACAGGGTCATCTGGAAACACCATATATTTT
few,TRBJ2-2,-,TRBV6-5,CASSYGGSGELFF,TGTGCCAGCAGCTACGGAGGGTCCGGGGAGCTGTTTTTT
-,TRBJ1-1,-,TRBV4-3,CASSQMEGRRTEAFF,TGCGCCAGCAGCCAGATGGAGGGCCGACGGACTGAAGCTTTCTTT
-,TRBJ2-5,-,TRBV5-6,CASSLELEVETQYF,TGTGCCAGCAGCTTGGAGCTAGAGGTGGAGACCCAGTACTTC
few,TRBJ2-3,-,TRBV20-1,CSAALGKDTQYF,TGCAGTGCTGCGCTAGGAAAAGATACGCAGTATTTT
once,TRBJ2-1,TRBD2,TRBV11-2,CASSLENPGLAGTNEQFF,TGTGCCAGCAGCTTAGAGAATCCGGGGCTAGCGGGAACCAATGAGCAGTTCTTC
-,TRBJ2-5,TRBD1,TRBV28,CASSRPGTGETQYF,TGTGCCAGCAGCCGACCCGGGACAGGAGAGACCCAGTACTTC
-,TRBJ1-2,TRBD1,TRBV12-3/TRBV12-4,CASSLGQGRYGYTF,TGTGCCAGCAGTTTGGGACAGGGGAGGTATGGCTACACCTTC
-,TRBJ2-1,-,TRBV29-1,CSVDVGTLKAF,TGCAGCGTTGATGTCGGGACCCTTAAAGCCTTC
few,TRBJ2-1,TRBD2,TRBV20-1,CSARTAGVDYNEQFF,TGCAGTGCTAGGACAGCGGGAGTTGACTACAATGAGCAGTTCTTC
once,TRBJ2-5,-,TRBV7-2,CASRTRREETQYF,TGTGCCAGCAGGACCCGGCGGGAAGAGACCCAGTACTTC
-,TRBJ2-2,-,TRBV20-1,CSARAGEAATFTGELFF,TGCAGTGCTAGAGCGGGGGAAGCGGCCACTTTCACCGGGGAGCTGTTTTTT
few,TRBJ2-7,-,TRBV12-3/TRBV12-4,CASSLARNYEQYF,TGTGCCAGCAGTTTAGCTAGGAACTACGAGCAGTACTTC
-,TRBJ1-6,-,TRBV4-1,CASSQVGSLGNSPLHF,TGCGCCAGCAGCCAAGTCGGCTCATTGGGAAATTCACCCCTCCACTTT
many,TRBJ1-4,-,TRBV28,CASGPSRGWEEKLFF,TGTGCCAGCGGGCCTTCGAGGGGCTGGGAAGAAAAACTGTTTTTT
few,TRBJ2-1,-,TRBV7-8,CASSLEQRISYNEQFF,TGTGCCAGCAGCTTAGAGCAGCGCATCTCCTACAATGAGCAGTTCTTC
-,TRBJ2-7,-,TRBV5-5,CASSLEFYEQYF,TGTGCCAGCAGCTTGGAGTTCTACGAGCAGTACTTC
-,TRBJ2-3,TRBD2,TRBV2,CASKRLAGESSTDTQYF,TGTGCCAGCAAGAGACTAGCGGGGGAGTCTAGCACAGATACGCAGTATTTT
few,TRBJ2-2,TRBD1,TRBV20-1,CSARTGTGTGELFF,TGCAGTGCTAGGACCGGGACAGGGACCGGGGAGCTGTTTTTT
-,TRBJ2-7,-,TRBV7-2,CASSSTISGYEQYF,TGTGCCAGCAGCTCGACCATTTCGGGCTACGAGCAGTACTTC
-,TRBJ2-1,-,TRBV4-1,CASSQDSGPNYNEQFF,TGCGCCAGCAGCCAAGATAGTGGCCCAAACTACAATGAGCAGTTCTTC
-,TRBJ2-1,-,TRBV2,CASPGSGASYNEQFF,TGTGCCAGCCCCGGTAGCGGAGCCTCCTACAATGAGCAGTTCTTC
few,TRBJ1-3,-,TRBV3-1,CASSRSYYEGSGNTIYF,TGTGCCAGCAGTCGTTCCTATTATGAGGGCTCTGGAAACACCATATATTTT
-,TRBJ2-1,TRBD2,TRBV12-3/TRBV12-4,CASSQNSYPGLDYNEQFF,TGTGCCAGCAGCCAGAACTCTTATCCTGGACTAGACTACAATGAGCAGTTCTTC
many,TRBJ2-3,TRBD2,TRBV20-1,CSARGGTSGRTDTQYF,TGCAGTGCTAGGGGAGGGACTAGCGGGAGGACAGATACGCAGTATTTT
few,TRBJ1-4,-,TRBV12-3/TRBV12-4,CASSMGEKLFF,TGTGCCAGCAGCATGGGGGAAAAACTGTTTTTT
-,TRBJ2-1,TRBD1,TRBV5-1,CASSPGTGRNEQFF,TGCGCCAGCAGCCCCGGGACAGGGAGGAATGAGCAGTTCTTC
-,TRBJ1-5,-,TRBV7-2,CASSLKGQPQHF,TGTGCCAGCAGTCTCAAGGGTCAGCCCCAGCATTTT
-,TRBJ2-3,TRBD1,TRBV7-6,CASSSGQGRDTQYF,TGTGCCAGCAGCTCCGGACAGGGAAGGGATACGCAGTATTTT
-,TRBJ2-1,TRBD2,TRBV28,CASSSGGSREQFF,TGTGCCAGCAGTTCTGGCGGGAGTCGTGAGCAGTTCTTC
-,TRBJ2-5,-,TRBV12-3/TRBV12-4,CASSLRLSQETQYF,TGTGCCAGCAGTTTAAGACTATCGCAAGAGACCCAGTACTTC
-,TRBJ2-2,-,TRBV24-1,CATSEKGLNTGELFF,TGTGCCACCAGTGAAAAGGGACTGAACACCGGGGAGCTGTTTTTT
-,TRBJ2-5,-,TRBV11-2,CASSKIWGQETQYF,TGTGCCAGCAGCAAAATTTGGGGACAAGAGACCCAGTACTTC
-,TRBJ2-3,-,TRBV7-8,CASSLVWLGESTDTQYF,TGTGCCAGCAGCTTAGTTTGGTTGGGAGAAAGCACAGATACGCAGTATTTT
few,TRBJ2-7,-,TRBV12-3/TRBV12-4,CASKNAYEQYF,TGTGCCAGCAAAAACGCCTACGAGCAGTACTTC
-,TRBJ2-1,TRBD2,TRBV6-1,CASSLASGTYNEQFF,TGTGCCAGCAGCCTCGCTAGCGGGACCTACAATGAGCAGTTCTTC
few,TRBJ1-4,-,TRBV25-1,CASSEHRPRWEDGEKLFF,TGTGCCAGCAGTGAACATAGGCCACGGTGGGAAGATGGGGAAAAACTGTTTTTT
-,TRBJ2-2,-,TRBV4-3,CASSHHDSTGELFF,TGCGCCAGCAGCCACCACGACAGCACCGGGGAGCTGTTTTTT
-,TRBJ2-2,-,TRBV29-1,CSVEVTDRAQNTGELFF,TGCAGCGTAGAGGTTACTGACCGAGCGCAGAACACCGGGGAGCTGTTTTTT
-,TRBJ1-1,-,TRBV20-1,CSAARGSLNTEAFF,TGCAGTGCTGCTAGGGGGTCGCTGAACACTGAAGCTTTCTTT
-,TRBJ2-7,-,TRBV29-1,CSVGGQQTSYEQYF,TGCAGCGTTGGTGGTCAGCAGACCTCCTACGAGCAGTACTTC
-,TRBJ2-7,-,TRBV4-1,CASSQDPGEQYF,TGCGCCAGCAGCCAAGATCCAGGCGAGCAGTACTTC
-,TRBJ2-5,-,TRBV9,CASSVGADQETQYF,TGTGCCAGCAGCGTAGGGGCAGACCAAGAGACCCAGTACTTC
few,TRBJ1-4,TRBD1,TRBV7-9,CASSSYGQGNEKLFF,TGTGCCAGCAGCTCATACGGACAGGGGAATGAAAAACTGTTTTTT
-,TRBJ1-2,-,TRBV29-1,CSVWGYGYTF,TGCAGCGTGTGGGGTTATGGCTACACCTTC
-,TRBJ2-1,-,TRBV7-2,CASSLAIEVEQFF,TGTGCCAGCAGCTTAGCTATAGAGGTTGAGCAGTTCTTC
-,TRBJ2-2,TRBD2,TRBV3-1,CASSPSGLAGRGNTGELFF,TGTGCCAGCAGCCCGTCGGGACTAGCGGGTCGGGGGAACACCGGGGAGCTGTTTTTT
-,TRBJ2-5,-,TRBV10-3,CAITPIETQYF,TGTGCCATCACCCCCATAGAGACCCAGTACTTC